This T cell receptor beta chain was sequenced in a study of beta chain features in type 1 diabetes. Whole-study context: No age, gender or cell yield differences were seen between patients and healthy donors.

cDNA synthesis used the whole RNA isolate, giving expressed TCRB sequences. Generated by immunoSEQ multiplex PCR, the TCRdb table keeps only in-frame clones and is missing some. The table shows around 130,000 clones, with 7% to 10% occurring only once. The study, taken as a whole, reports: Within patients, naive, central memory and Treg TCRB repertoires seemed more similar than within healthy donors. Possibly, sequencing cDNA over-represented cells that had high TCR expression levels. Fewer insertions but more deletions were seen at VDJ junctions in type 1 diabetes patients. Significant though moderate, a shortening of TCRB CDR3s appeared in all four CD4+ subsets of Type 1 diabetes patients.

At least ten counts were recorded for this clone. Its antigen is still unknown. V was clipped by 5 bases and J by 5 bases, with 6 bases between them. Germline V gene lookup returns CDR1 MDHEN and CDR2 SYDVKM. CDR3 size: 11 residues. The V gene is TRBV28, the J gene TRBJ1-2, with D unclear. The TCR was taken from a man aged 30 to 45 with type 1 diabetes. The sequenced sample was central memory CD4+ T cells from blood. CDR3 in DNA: TGTGCCAGCAGTAAACGGTATGGCTACACCTTC. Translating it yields CASSKRYGYTF.